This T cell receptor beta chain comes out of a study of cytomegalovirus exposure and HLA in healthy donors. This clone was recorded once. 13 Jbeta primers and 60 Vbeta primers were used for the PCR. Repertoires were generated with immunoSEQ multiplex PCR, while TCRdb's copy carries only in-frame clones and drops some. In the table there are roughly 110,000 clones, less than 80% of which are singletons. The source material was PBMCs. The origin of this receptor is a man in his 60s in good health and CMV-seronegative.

CDR3 protein: CAISEQGSVGEKLFF. The CDR3 region has the DNA TGTGCCATTTCGGAACAGGGGAGTGTGGGTGAAAAACTGTTTTTT. The chain recombines TRBV2 with TRBJ1-4; 7 positions agree with TRBD1. The CDR3 has 15 residues. V was clipped by 10 bases and J by 7 bases; unmatched bases: 15. The germline V gene encodes CDR1 SNHLY and CDR2 FYNNEI.